The 25 T cell receptor beta chains below all came from one sample that was sequenced in a study of regulatory T cells in long-lasting Graves disease (dated by TCRdb to about 2021). This sample's time point label indicates: persistent/refractory GD, antithyroid drugs over 5 years with positive TRAb. For both TCR sequencing and RNA sequencing, RNA was extracted from PBMCs in TRIzol. The library came from multiplex PCR. The sequencer was an Illumina HiSeq 4000. iRepertoire HTBI primers and Arm-PCR amplification of CDR3 regions were used to construct TCR beta libraries. TCRdb handled the public reads itself, with Q25 trimming in fastp and clone calling in MiXCR, and kept productive beta chains. Each entry merges the rows of one CDR3 protein and shows their most common DNA and genes. Recorded for this sample are some 440,000 distinct CDR3 sequences; around 21% of them occurred a single time. 7.8% of the sample lies in the top ten.

Sequences were derived from peripheral blood mononuclear cells (PBMCs), sampled when the disease was refractory, from a patient treated with antithyroid drugs. The receptors here all came from a female donor with Graves disease.

On this clonotype: Mismatch with germline at one junction end may stem from a read error. The chain employs TRBV7-6 and TRBJ2-7; tentative D call: TRBD1 (5 bases). The CDR3 runs 14 residues. Germline V gives CDR1 SGHVS, CDR2 FNYEAQ. CDR3 nucleotide sequence: TGTACCAGCAGCTTGTCCAGGGCGTCCTACGAGCAGTACTTC. This translates into CTSSLSRASYEQYF.

This clonotype was observed many times. This chain links TRBV3-1 with TRBJ2-7; TRBD2 matches at 8 bases. V trimming: 1 base; J trimming: 6 bases; junction bases outside the gene matches: 8. CDR3 size: 15 residues. The V gene's germline CDR1 is LGHDT and CDR2 YNNKEL (reference sequence). CDR3 bases: TGTGCCAGCAGCCAAGCCTCCGGGAGGGTAGGCGAGCAGTACTTC. Translation gives CASSQASGRVGEQYF.

The chain uses TRBV4-2 and TRBJ1-4; maybe TRBD1 (6 bases). This CDR3 region has 15 residues. Germline values: CDR1 LGHNA, CDR2 YNFKEQ. Trimming removed 3 bases at V and 6 bases at J, with 14 bases between. The CDR3 loop is CASSQETGLDEKLFF. CDR3 bases: TGTGCCAGCAGCCAGGAGACAGGCCTAGATGAAAAACTGTTTTTT.

The sample holds a few counts of this clonotype. The chain combines TRBV6-1 with TRBJ1-1; D gene ambiguous. Between the trimmed V and J ends, which lost 6 bases and 0 bases, there was a span of 11 bases. CDR1 is MNHNS, CDR2 SASEGT, per germline. The CDR3 length is 14 residues. The CDR3: CASSLLPMNTEAFF. The CDR3 bases are TGTGCCAGCAGCCTTCTCCCTATGAACACTGAAGCTTTCTTT.

This clonotype was recorded at least ten times. The genes are TRBV3-1 and TRBJ2-7; 9 bases map to TRBD2. Germline CDR1 LGHDT, CDR2 YNNKEL (reference sequence). The CDR3 totals 17 residues. With V trimmed by 3 bases and J by 4 bases, 13 bases remained unmatched. CDR3 nucleotide sequence: TGTGCCAGCAGCCATGATGTCGGGGTAGCGGGAGTATACGAGCAGTACTTC. As protein: CASSHDVGVAGVYEQYF.

This clonotype was seen at least ten times. CDR3 coding DNA: TGTGCCAGCAGTTTCGGTGGACTAGCGGAAGAGACCCAGTACTTC. It translates to CASSFGGLAEETQYF. The rearrangement joins TRBV28 to TRBJ2-5; 10 nucleotides align to TRBD2. Trimming at V came to 3 bases and at J to 3 bases, leaving 4 bases not matched to a gene. Germline V gene data show CDR1 as MDHEN and CDR2 as SYDVKM. The CDR3 has 15 amino acids.

The sample holds one count of this clonotype. The chain links TRBV7-9 to TRBJ2-5; 8 bases match TRBD2. The CDR3 is 14 amino acids. Trimming at V came to 5 bases and at J to 5 bases, leaving 7 bases not matched to a gene. Germline CDR1 and CDR2: SEHNR and FQNEAQ (reference sequence). DNA of the CDR3: TGTGCCAGCAGCCCGCCGGGGGGGTTTGAGACCCAGTACTTC. Translating gives CASSPPGGFETQYF.

The chain links TRBV6-1 to TRBJ1-5, with 9 bases aligning to TRBD1. The germline gives CDR1 MNHNS, CDR2 SASEGT. This CDR3 has 15 residues. The junction had 5 bases not matched to a gene; V was cut back by 4 bases and J by 4 bases. This CDR3 is CASSGDRGWNQPQHF. CDR3 in DNA: TGTGCCAGCAGTGGAGACAGGGGGTGGAATCAGCCCCAGCATTTT.

This clonotype was found a few times. The CDR3 coding sequence is TGCAGTGCTAATTTATCCCCAGGCCTTAGCAATCAGCCCCAGCATTTT. It specifies CSANLSPGLSNQPQHF. The chain employs TRBV20-1 and TRBJ1-5; D call uncertain. Trimming left V 4 bases short and J 0 bases short, with 16 bases between. The CDR3 runs to 16 residues. Germline loops: CDR1 DFQATT, CDR2 SNEGSKA (reference sequence).

The genes are TRBV28 and TRBJ1-6; 7 positions match TRBD1. J lost 0 bases, V lost 5 bases, and 4 bases had no gene match. The CDR3 consists of 16 residues. Germline CDR1 and CDR2: MDHEN and SYDVKM. CDR3 residues: CASSHRGGSYNSPLHF. CDR3 nucleotides: TGTGCCAGCAGTCACAGGGGTGGCTCCTATAATTCACCCCTCCACTTT. Together with reference TRBV28 and TRBJ1-6, the CDR3 gives the full variable domain: DVKVTQSSRYLVKRTGEKVFLECVQDMDHENMFWYRQDPGLGLRLIYFSYDVKMKEKGDIPEGYSVSREKKERFSLILESASTNQTSMYLCASSHRGGSYNSPLHFGNGTRLTVT.

A note on this clonotype: It differs at one base from a far larger clone, so likely a read error. This chain uses TRBV7-9 with TRBJ2-5; weak D call: TRBD2 (6 bases). The CDR3 contains 16 residues. The ends were cut back, 7 bases at V and 0 bases at J, with 18 bases in the middle. Germline CDR1 is SEHNR and CDR2 is FQNEAQ (reference sequence). The CDR3 spells CASNPHPRLDQETQYF. Here the CDR3 DNA reads TGTGCCAGCAACCCCCACCCGCGACTAGACCAAGAGACCCAGTACTTC.

Many counts were recorded for this clonotype. The rearrangement links TRBV28 to TRBJ2-7; tentatively, D is TRBD2 (5 bases). The CDR3 is 14 amino acids. The germline V gene has CDR1 MDHEN and CDR2 SYDVKM. Trimming cost V 5 bases and J 2 bases, with 13 bases left between them. The CDR3 DNA reads TGTGCCAGCAGTCAGTATGGGGAGACCTACGAGCAGTACTTC. The encoded protein is CASSQYGETYEQYF.

This clonotype was detected ten times or more. The chain is built from TRBV29-1 and TRBJ1-1; 12 nucleotides match TRBD1. The CDR3 has 15 residues. From germline, CDR1 is SQVTM and CDR2 ANQGSEA. J gave up 5 bases and V 5 bases, and 9 bases lay outside the gene matches. The CDR3 here is CSVWGTGGVGTEAFF. The DNA of the CDR3 is TGCAGCGTTTGGGGGACAGGGGGCGTAGGGACTGAAGCTTTCTTT.

This chain joins TRBV2 and TRBJ2-1; 12 positions agree with TRBD1. V shed 6 bases, J shed 6 bases, and the junction held 6 bases outside the gene matches. Germline V lookup: CDR1 SNHLY, CDR2 FYNNEI. The CDR3 covers 15 residues. CDR3 region: CASSVGTGGPNEQFF. CDR3 DNA: TGTGCCAGCAGCGTCGGGACAGGGGGCCCCAATGAGCAGTTCTTC.

The V and J genes are TRBV19 and TRBJ2-7, with D possibly matching TRBD2 (5 bases). The CDR3 sequence is 15 residues long. Germline CDR1 and CDR2: LNHDA and SQIVND (reference sequence). V gave up 6 bases and J gave up 1 base, with 16 bases separating them. The CDR3 reads CASRPAGRASYEQYF. CDR3 sequence (DNA): TGTGCCAGTAGACCAGCCGGGCGGGCTTCCTACGAGCAGTACTTC.

This clonotype showed up many times. The chain couples TRBV28 to TRBJ2-7; possible D gene TRBD1, 5 bases. Germline-derived CDR1 and CDR2 are MDHEN and SYDVKM. The CDR3 is 15 amino acids. The V end was cut by 7 bases, the J end by 7 bases, with 23 bases between. CDR3 nucleotides: TGTGCCAGCAACCCGCTCCCGCAGGGCAGCAGGGAGCAGTACTTC. Amino acids: CASNPLPQGSREQYF.

The chain joins TRBV29-1 to TRBJ2-5; D is possibly TRBD2 (6 bases). The CDR3 spans 15 residues. CDR1 is SQVTM and CDR2 is ANQGSEA in the germline V gene. Trimming pared 3 bases from V and 3 bases from J, leaving 17 bases between. CDR3 sequence reads: CSVDGGIRTEETQYF. As DNA, the CDR3 is TGCAGCGTTGATGGCGGGATCAGGACGGAAGAGACCCAGTACTTC.

The CDR3 DNA reads TGTGCCAGCAGCCCATCGCGGGGGGCTCGGATCGGGGAGCTGTTTTTT. Translating it yields CASSPSRGARIGELFF. This rearrangement joins TRBV9 to TRBJ2-2, with 8 bases matching TRBD2. Per the germline V gene, CDR1 is SGDLS and CDR2 is YYNGEE. The CDR3 contains 16 residues. J lost 7 bases, V lost 4 bases, and 12 bases had no gene match.

This clonotype was seen only a few times. V is TRBV6-2 or TRBV6-3 and J is TRBJ2-7; maybe TRBD1 (5 bases). V was shortened by 3 bases and J by 2 bases, with 14 bases between the two germline ends. Germline V lookup: CDR1 MNHEY, CDR2 SVGEGT. The CDR3 has 15 amino acids. CDR3 coding DNA: TGTGCCAGCAGTTATGGATGGAACAGGCCCTACGAGCAGTACTTC. This codes for CASSYGWNRPYEQYF.

This clonotype was detected many times. This sequence joins TRBV7-8 and TRBJ2-7, with D perhaps matching TRBD1 (6 bases). CDR3 length equals 13 residues. The germline V gene has CDR1 SGHVS and CDR2 FQNEAQ. V lost 2 bases and J 2 bases, leaving 7 bases between the germline ends. CDR3 amino acids: CASSLWGPYEQYF. The CDR3 DNA reads as TGTGCCAGCAGCTTATGGGGGCCCTACGAGCAGTACTTC. Using reference TRBV7-8 and TRBJ2-7 for the parts outside the CDR3, the full variable domain is GAGVSQSPRYKVAKRGQDVALRCDPISGHVSLFWYQQALGQGPEFLTYFQNEAQLDKSGLPSDRFFAERPEGSVSTLKIQRTQQEDSAVYLCASSLWGPYEQYFGPGTRLTVT.

Comments on this clonotype: The junction shows a germline mismatch at one end, possibly a read error. V usage is TRBV7-4 and J usage is TRBJ2-5; 9 nucleotides align to TRBD1. The CDR3 has 14 residues. The germline gives CDR1 SGHVT, CDR2 SQSDAQ. CDR3 DNA sequence: TGCGCCAGCAGCCGGGACAGGGTGAGAGAGACCCAGTACTTC. Protein product: CASSRDRVRETQYF.

This chain joins TRBV19 and TRBJ2-1; D remains ambiguous. This CDR3 has 15 residues. Per the germline V gene, CDR1 is LNHDA and CDR2 is SQIVND (reference sequence). V was pared by 3 bases and J by 2 bases, with 11 bases between. Here the CDR3 reads CASSISGVAYNEQFF. CDR3 in DNA: TGTGCCAGTAGTATTTCCGGAGTCGCCTACAATGAGCAGTTCTTC.

This clonotype was found many times. CDR3 amino acids: CASTVEGAGYGYTF. The CDR3 nucleotides read TGTGCCAGCACCGTTGAGGGGGCGGGATATGGCTACACCTTC. The rearrangement uses TRBV6-1 and TRBJ1-2; 7 bases match TRBD1. CDR1 and CDR2 (germline): MNHNS, SASEGT. J lost 5 bases, V lost 7 bases, and 10 bases had no gene match. This CDR3 region has 14 residues.

This clonotype has only a few counts. The chain is built from TRBV29-1 and TRBJ1-5, with TRBD1 as a possible D gene (5 bases). There are 14 residues in the CDR3. Germline CDR1 reads SQVTM; CDR2 reads ANQGSEA. The CDR3 DNA reads as TGCAGAGAACCGGGACCCAAAACTGATCAGCCCCAGCATTTT. Protein sequence: CREPGPKTDQPQHF.

This chain connects TRBV20-1 to TRBJ2-3; D possibly uses TRBD1 or TRBD2 (5 bases each). The CDR3 consists of 13 residues. Deletions cut 6 bases from V and 6 bases from J, with 16 bases between. Per germline, CDR1 DFQATT and CDR2 SNEGSKA (reference sequence). CDR3 protein: CSAWDDSADTQYF. CDR3 bases: TGCAGTGCGTGGGACGACTCTGCCGATACGCAGTATTTT.